Presented here are 17 T cell receptor beta chains from one specimen sequenced in a study of blood T cell repertoires in COVID-19. Method: immunoSEQ multiplex PCR; TCRdb's copy keeps in-frame clones and lacks some. This table has around 150,000 clones, over 85% appearing once. Sequenced sample: peripheral blood. All receptors come from a man between 60 and 75 years old with active or convalescent COVID-19.

The rearrangement uses TRBV4-2 and TRBJ2-5; 8 nucleotides align to TRBD1. With V trimmed by 1 base and J by 5 bases, 12 bases remained unmatched. Germline CDR1 is LGHNA and CDR2 is YNFKEQ. The CDR3 totals 17 residues. The CDR3 spells CASSQGSVTGVMETQYF. The CDR3 DNA reads TGTGCCAGCAGCCAAGGGTCGGTGACAGGGGTTATGGAGACCCAGTACTTC.

This chain connects TRBV5-5 to TRBJ1-3, with D maybe TRBD1 (6 bases). The CDR3 length is 15 residues. From germline, CDR1 is SGHKS and CDR2 YYEKEE (reference sequence). The V end was cut by 0 bases, the J end by 2 bases, with 9 bases between. Here the CDR3 DNA reads TGTGCCAGCAGCTTGGAACAGGGTCCTGGAAACACCATATATTTT. Amino acid sequence: CASSLEQGPGNTIYF.

This chain joins TRBV6-6 and TRBJ1-1; tentative D call: TRBD1 (6 bases). This CDR3 spans 12 amino acids. Between the trimmed V and J ends, which lost 0 bases and 13 bases, there was a span of 12 bases. Germline CDR1 MNHNY, CDR2 SVGAGI (reference sequence). The CDR3 sequence: CASSYSGGADFF. The CDR3 nucleotides read TGTGCCAGCAGTTACTCGGGGGGGGCCGATTTCTTT.

The chain couples TRBV5-1 to TRBJ1-1; D is possibly TRBD1 (5 bases). The CDR3 has 14 amino acids. Germline V lookup: CDR1 SGHRS, CDR2 YFSETQ. Between the trimmed V and J ends, which lost 4 bases and 5 bases, there was a span of 15 bases. CDR3 nucleotides: TGCGCCAGCAGCCGAATCCGCGGGGGGACTGAAGCTTTCTTT. Encoded protein: CASSRIRGGTEAFF.

CDR3 sequence (DNA): TGTGCCAGCAGTGACCTCCGGGGGACTAAGAGCTCCTACAATGAGCAGTTCTTC. It codes for CASSDLRGTKSSYNEQFF. This chain links TRBV28 with TRBJ2-1; 7 nucleotides match TRBD2. The CDR3 has 18 amino acids. Looked up from germline, CDR1 is MDHEN and CDR2 is SYDVKM. V shed 5 bases, J shed 0 bases, and the junction held 13 bases outside the gene matches. Complete variable domain (other parts from reference TRBV28 and TRBJ2-1): DVKVTQSSRYLVKRTGEKVFLECVQDMDHENMFWYRQDPGLGLRLIYFSYDVKMKEKGDIPEGYSVSREKKERFSLILESASTNQTSMYLCASSDLRGTKSSYNEQFFGPGTRLTVL.

The V and J genes are TRBV5-1 and TRBJ2-2; maybe TRBD1 (6 bases). The V end lost 4 bases, the J end lost 5 bases, and 15 bases lay between the germline ends. The CDR3 sequence is 15 residues long. Germline CDR1 is SGHRS and CDR2 is YFSETQ. This chain's CDR3 is CASSLPQGETGELFF. The CDR3 DNA follows: TGCGCCAGCAGCCTGCCACAGGGCGAAACCGGGGAGCTGTTTTTT. The variable domain in full, completed from reference TRBV5-1 and TRBJ2-2, reads KAGVTQTPRYLIKTRGQQVTLSCSPISGHRSVSWYQQTPGQGLQFLFEYFSETQRNKGNFPGRFSGRQFSNSRSEMNVSTLELGDSALYLCASSLPQGETGELFFGEGSRLTVL.

This chain connects TRBV27 to TRBJ2-5; the match to TRBD2 covers 8 bases. There are 15 residues in the CDR3. The ends lost 7 bases at V and 2 bases at J; junction bases unmatched: 9. Germline CDR1 is MNHEY and CDR2 is SMNVEV (reference sequence). CDR3 region: CASKPIAGTQETQYF. The CDR3 bases are TGTGCCAGCAAACCGATAGCGGGGACGCAAGAGACCCAGTACTTC.

CDR3 coding DNA: TGTGCCATCAGTACGGGACAGGGGACAGACACCATATATTTT. It specifies CAISTGQGTDTIYF. V gene TRBV10-3 combines with J gene TRBJ1-3, with 10 positions matching TRBD1. The CDR3 runs to 14 residues. Germline assignment: CDR1 ENHRY and CDR2 SYGVKD. V lost 5 bases to trimming and J lost 8 bases; unmatched junction nucleotides: 6.

This clone was seen once. The V gene is TRBV6-1, the J gene TRBJ2-7, with no clear D. V was clipped by 1 base and J by 4 bases, with 5 bases between them. CDR1 MNHNS and CDR2 SASEGT come from the germline V gene. CDR3 length: 12 residues. CDR3 DNA sequence: TGTGCCAGCAGTGAAGGGGCTTACGAGCAGTACTTC. This codes for CASSEGAYEQYF.

The J gene is TRBJ2-7, the V gene TRBV18, with TRBD1 as a possible D gene (6 bases). From germline, CDR1 is KGHSH and CDR2 LQKENI. V lost 0 bases, J lost 4 bases, and 13 bases lay in between. The CDR3 has 15 residues. The CDR3 sequence is CASSPPAGQSYEQYF. CDR3 DNA sequence: TGTGCCAGCTCACCACCGGCAGGACAGTCATACGAGCAGTACTTC.

The rearrangement uses TRBV7-9 and TRBJ2-7; 7 nucleotides align to TRBD1. The length of the CDR3 is 12 residues. V shed 6 bases, J shed 3 bases, and the junction held 2 bases outside the gene matches. In germline, CDR1 is SEHNR, CDR2 FQNEAQ (reference sequence). CDR3 amino acids: CASRWDSYEQYF. For the CDR3, the DNA is TGTGCCAGCAGGTGGGACAGCTACGAGCAGTACTTC.

This clone was seen only once. The chain has TRBV5-5 and TRBJ1-3, with a weak D call TRBD1 (5 bases). The ends were cut back, 0 bases at V and 0 bases at J, with 16 bases in the middle. The V gene's germline CDR1 is SGHKS and CDR2 YYEKEE (reference sequence). The CDR3 has 18 amino acids. The CDR3 loop is CASSLVVGQGISGNTIYF. CDR3 nucleotide sequence: TGTGCCAGCAGCTTGGTTGTCGGGCAGGGCATCTCTGGAAACACCATATATTTT. The full variable domain, rest sourced from reference TRBV5-5 and TRBJ1-3, is DAGVTQSPTHLIKTRGQQVTLRCSPISGHKSVSWYQQVLGQGPQFIFQYYEKEERGRGNFPDRFSARQFPNYSSELNVNALLLGDSALYLCASSLVVGQGISGNTIYFGEGSWLTVV.

As DNA, the CDR3 is TGTGCCAGCAACCGGGACTCCATCTATGGCTACACCTTC. Translating it yields CASNRDSIYGYTF. This sequence joins TRBV28 and TRBJ1-2; tentative D call: TRBD1 (5 bases). The CDR3 length is 13 residues. Germline V lookup: CDR1 MDHEN, CDR2 SYDVKM. With 7 bases removed from V and 4 bases from J, the gap between germline ends came to 13 bases.

The chain couples TRBV5-1 to TRBJ2-2; 8 bases map to TRBD1. The J segment lost 6 bases and the V segment lost 4 bases, leaving 8 bases of the junction unmatched. The CDR3 loop spans 15 amino acids. Germline loops: CDR1 SGHRS, CDR2 YFSETQ. CDR3 sequence (DNA): TGCGCCAGCAGCCAGGGGACAGGAGGGGCCGGGGAGCTGTTTTTT. Translated: CASSQGTGGAGELFF.

The J gene is TRBJ2-7, the V gene TRBV25-1, with TRBD2 matching over 7 bases. CDR3 length: 13 residues. Trimming took 4 bases from V and 1 from J; bases not matched to a gene: 1. CDR1 is MGHDK and CDR2 is SYGVNS in the germline V gene. The CDR3 sequence: CASSGGGSYEQYF. The CDR3 DNA reads as TGTGCCAGCAGTGGGGGGGGTTCCTACGAGCAGTACTTC.

The rearrangement joins TRBV5-1 to TRBJ2-1, with no clear D. This CDR3 has 13 amino acids. The V gene lost 4 bases and the J gene lost 5 bases, with 10 bases spanning the gap. Germline loops: CDR1 SGHRS, CDR2 YFSETQ. The CDR3 loop is CASSVSKNNEQFF. CDR3 in DNA: TGCGCCAGCAGCGTGAGTAAAAACAATGAGCAGTTCTTC. The variable domain in full, completed from reference TRBV5-1 and TRBJ2-1, reads KAGVTQTPRYLIKTRGQQVTLSCSPISGHRSVSWYQQTPGQGLQFLFEYFSETQRNKGNFPGRFSGRQFSNSRSEMNVSTLELGDSALYLCASSVSKNNEQFFGPGTRLTVL.

The J gene is TRBJ2-2, the V gene TRBV3-1 (or the pseudogene TRBV3-2), with D maybe TRBD2 (6 bases). This CDR3 has 14 residues. Per germline, CDR1 LGHDT and CDR2 YNNKEL (reference sequence). Trimming stripped 9 bases from V and 5 bases from J, with 16 bases between. This CDR3 is CASSTRGLTGELFF. CDR3 nucleotide sequence: TGTGCCAGTTCGACTAGGGGTTTGACCGGGGAGCTGTTTTTT.